Listed here are 25 T cell receptor beta chains from one sample, sequenced in a study of shared clonotypes between healthy human individuals. TCRdb's table, derived via immunoSEQ multiplex PCR, lists solely in-frame clones and lacks some. Here the sample spans roughly 2,000,000 clones, approximately 94% being singletons. CD45RO negativity and positive selection for CCR7 defined naive CD8 cells, a population that excluded terminally differentiated effector memory CD45RA+ cells. What was sequenced was naive CD8+ T cells sorted from blood. These receptors all come from a man between 18 and 35 years old in good health.

Only one count was recorded for this clone. This chain uses TRBV4-1 with TRBJ2-2; weak D call: TRBD1 (6 bases). The germline V and J ends were trimmed by 4 bases and 3 bases, with 15 bases remaining between them. The CDR3 runs 16 residues. The germline CDR1 and CDR2 sequences are MGHRA and YSYEKL. CDR3: CASSRPPAGDTGELFF. CDR3 in DNA: TGCGCCAGCAGCCGACCTCCGGCAGGGGACACCGGGGAGCTGTTTTTT.

CDR3 sequence (DNA): TGTGCCATCAGAGCCGAAGCTGGCTCCTACAATGAGCAGTTCTTC. It translates to CAIRAEAGSYNEQFF. The genes are TRBV10-3 and TRBJ2-1; D gene uncertain. Trimming pared 6 bases from V and 0 bases from J, leaving 12 bases between. Germline V lookup: CDR1 ENHRY, CDR2 SYGVKD. This CDR3 contains 15 residues.

The rearrangement joins TRBV29-1 to TRBJ1-2, with D possibly matching TRBD1 (6 bases). Trimming pared 6 bases from V and 2 bases from J, leaving 13 bases between. Germline assignment: CDR1 SQVTM and CDR2 ANQGSEA. This CDR3 comprises 13 residues. CDR3 coding DNA: TGCAGCGTCCTAGGGGGGGAAAACTATGGCTACACCTTC. This encodes CSVLGGENYGYTF. The full variable domain, completed using reference TRBV29-1 and TRBJ1-2, is SAVISQKPSRDICQRGTSLTIQCQVDSQVTMMFWYRQQPGQSLTLIATANQGSEATYESGFVIDKFPISRPNLTFSTLTVSNMSPEDSSIYLCSVLGGENYGYTFGSGTRLTVV.

The chain joins TRBV7-9 to TRBJ2-7; 7 bases match TRBD2. Germline assignment: CDR1 SEHNR and CDR2 FQNEAQ (reference sequence). V dropped 5 bases and J dropped 1; count of bases not matched to a gene: 5. The CDR3 is 14 amino acids. The CDR3 DNA reads TGTGCCAGCAGCGCGGCGGGAGTTTCCTACGAGCAGTACTTC. The encoded protein is CASSAAGVSYEQYF.

The chain links TRBV11-1 to TRBJ2-7; 10 nucleotides align to TRBD1. CDR1 and CDR2 (germline): SGHAT, FQDESV (reference sequence). V lost 1 base, J lost 5 bases, and 5 bases stayed unmatched. The CDR3 runs to 15 residues. The CDR3 DNA reads as TGTGCCAGCAGCTTAGGAGGGACAGGGGTAGACGAGCAGTACTTC. Its protein product is CASSLGGTGVDEQYF.

CDR3 amino acids: CASSPIGGRLGYTF. DNA for the CDR3: TGCGCCAGCAGCCCCATTGGGGGCCGGTTGGGCTACACCTTC. The rearrangement links TRBV4-1 to TRBJ1-2; TRBD1 might be the D (6 bases). Trimming removed 4 bases from V and 8 bases from J, with 17 bases in between. The CDR3 extends over 14 amino acids. Germline V gene lookup returns CDR1 MGHRA and CDR2 YSYEKL.

This clone turned up a few times. The CDR3 is CASSLGPSLAEYEQYF. In DNA, the CDR3 is TGTGCCAGCAGCTTAGGACCCTCGCTAGCGGAGTACGAGCAGTACTTC. The chain links TRBV7-2 to TRBJ2-7; 7 bases match TRBD2. The junction had 10 bases not matched to a gene; V was cut back by 1 base and J by 4 bases. Germline V gene sequence: CDR1 SGHTA, CDR2 FQGNSA. CDR3 length equals 16 residues.

This chain uses TRBV27 with TRBJ2-7; no clear D gene. Germline CDR1 reads MNHEY; CDR2 reads SMNVEV (reference sequence). The V gene lost 5 bases and the J gene lost 0 bases, with 17 bases spanning the gap. CDR3 length: 16 amino acids. The CDR3 region has the DNA TGTGCCAGCAGTCCCTCCTCTGGGGTCGTCTCCTACGAGCAGTACTTC. Amino acid sequence: CASSPSSGVVSYEQYF.

A single count supports this clone. This CDR3 reads CAWTVAGGRETQYF. The CDR3 DNA sequence: TGTGCCTGGACTGTAGCGGGAGGACGAGAGACCCAGTACTTC. V gene TRBV30 combines with J gene TRBJ2-5; TRBD2 matches 10 bases. Germline CDR1 is GTSNPN and CDR2 is SVGIG (reference sequence). Trimming cost V 4 bases and J 4 bases; bases outside gene matches: 6. The CDR3 length is 14 residues.

The rearrangement links TRBV9 to TRBJ2-7; maybe TRBD1 (5 bases). V lost 0 bases, J lost 1 base, and 11 bases lay in between. CDR3 size: 15 residues. CDR1 is SGDLS and CDR2 is YYNGEE in the germline V gene. This CDR3 is CASSVDGALSYEQYF. DNA of the CDR3: TGTGCCAGCAGCGTAGATGGGGCCCTTTCCTACGAGCAGTACTTC. The full variable domain, its missing parts supplied by reference TRBV9 and TRBJ2-7, is DSGVTQTPKHLITATGQRVTLRCSPRSGDLSVYWYQQSLDQGLQFLIQYYNGEERAKGNILERFSAQQFPDLHSELNLSSLELGDSALYFCASSVDGALSYEQYFGPGTRLTVT.

The V call is TRBV11-2, the J call TRBJ2-7; the match to TRBD2 covers 10 bases. The V segment lost 5 bases and the J segment 0 bases; nucleotides outside the gene matches: 10. Germline loops: CDR1 SGHAT, CDR2 FQNNGV. The CDR3 covers 17 residues. CDR3 region: CASSASSGGLSSYEQYF. CDR3 DNA sequence: TGTGCCAGCAGCGCCTCTAGCGGGGGCCTTTCCTCCTACGAGCAGTACTTC.

The V gene is TRBV19, the J gene TRBJ2-7, with TRBD2 matching over 12 bases. The germline V gene encodes CDR1 LNHDA and CDR2 SQIVND (reference sequence). The V segment lost 3 bases and the J segment 6 bases; nucleotides outside the gene matches: 6. The CDR3 consists of 15 residues. This CDR3 reads CASSITSGGPSEQYF. In DNA form, the CDR3 reads TGTGCCAGTAGTATCACTAGCGGGGGGCCATCCGAGCAGTACTTC.

The CDR3 nucleotides read TGTGCCAGCAGTGTCCTTGGACTAGCGGGAGAAGTAGATACGCAGTATTTT. It specifies CASSVLGLAGEVDTQYF. The rearrangement joins TRBV2 to TRBJ2-3; 13 bases agree with TRBD2. The J segment lost 5 bases and the V segment lost 4 bases, leaving 9 bases of the junction unmatched. The CDR3 contains 17 residues. Per the germline V gene, CDR1 is SNHLY and CDR2 is FYNNEI.

This sequence joins TRBV9 and TRBJ2-7; D remains unclear. This CDR3 is 13 amino acids long. Germline assignment: CDR1 SGDLS and CDR2 YYNGEE. V was clipped by 3 bases and J by 4 bases, with 11 bases between them. The CDR3 coding sequence is TGTGCCAGCAGCGCCAATAGAGAATACGAGCAGTACTTC. Its protein is CASSANREYEQYF.

This clone was detected once. This rearrangement joins TRBV5-8 to TRBJ2-1; 7 nucleotides line up with TRBD1. Germline CDR1 SGHTS, CDR2 YDEGEE. J was trimmed by 6 bases and V by 2 bases; bases with no gene match: 5. This CDR3 comprises 14 residues. This CDR3 is CASSFPTGSNEQFF. The CDR3 DNA reads as TGTGCCAGCAGCTTCCCGACAGGGAGCAATGAGCAGTTCTTC.

The genes are TRBV28 and TRBJ2-5; 8 bases agree with TRBD2. In germline, CDR1 is MDHEN, CDR2 SYDVKM. The CDR3 runs to 16 residues. Trimming at V came to 5 bases and at J to 0 bases, leaving 8 bases not matched to a gene. This chain's CDR3 is CASSPRGGTYQETQYF. CDR3 in DNA: TGTGCCAGCAGTCCTCGCGGGGGGACGTACCAAGAGACCCAGTACTTC. Full variable domain (remainder filled in from reference TRBV28 and TRBJ2-5): DVKVTQSSRYLVKRTGEKVFLECVQDMDHENMFWYRQDPGLGLRLIYFSYDVKMKEKGDIPEGYSVSREKKERFSLILESASTNQTSMYLCASSPRGGTYQETQYFGPGTRLLVL.

V is TRBV2 and J is TRBJ1-1, with D possibly TRBD1 on 6 matching bases. Deletions cut 6 bases from V and 3 bases from J, with 23 bases between. Germline V lookup: CDR1 SNHLY, CDR2 FYNNEI. The CDR3 length is 17 residues. CDR3 sequence: CASRPRGLPETDTEAFF. As DNA, the CDR3 is TGTGCCAGCAGGCCCAGGGGACTTCCCGAAACTGACACTGAAGCTTTCTTT.

The chain couples TRBV6-6 to TRBJ2-7; TRBD2 might be the D (5 bases). Trimming left V 4 bases short and J 6 bases short, with 16 bases between. The V gene's germline CDR1 is MNHNY and CDR2 SVGAGI (reference sequence). This CDR3 has 14 amino acids. CDR3 in DNA: TGTGCCAGCAGTTTAAGGACGGGGTCGGGCGAGCAGTACTTC. Translating gives CASSLRTGSGEQYF.

In DNA form, the CDR3 reads TGTGCCAGCAGCCTCCCGGGGAGAGCACCCCTCCACTTT. Protein product: CASSLPGRAPLHF. The V gene is TRBV6-1, the J gene TRBJ1-6; D uncertain. CDR3 length: 13 residues. V was clipped by 6 bases and J by 11 bases, with 14 bases between them. Germline loops: CDR1 MNHNS, CDR2 SASEGT.

The chain recombines TRBV5-1 with TRBJ2-5; TRBD1 aligns across 10 bases. The CDR3 length is 15 residues. Trimming removed 6 bases from V and 2 bases from J; junction bases left unmatched: 7. CDR1 is SGHRS, CDR2 YFSETQ, per germline. The CDR3 reads CASNRDRGWQETQYF. The CDR3 region has the DNA TGCGCCAGCAATAGGGACAGGGGTTGGCAAGAGACCCAGTACTTC.

The chain links TRBV9 to TRBJ2-1; D is perhaps TRBD2 (5 bases). Germline V lookup: CDR1 SGDLS, CDR2 YYNGEE. The length of the CDR3 is 14 residues. Trimming stripped 0 bases from V and 6 bases from J, with 10 bases between. The CDR3 bases are TGTGCCAGCAGCGTAGGATCTAGCATCAATGAGCAGTTCTTC. Protein product: CASSVGSSINEQFF.

V and J are TRBV7-9 and TRBJ1-6; D uncertain. The CDR3 runs to 15 residues. The germline V gene encodes CDR1 SEHNR and CDR2 FQNEAQ (reference sequence). Trimming removed 8 bases at V and 4 bases at J, with 15 bases between. CDR3 in amino acids: CASSPQEPYNSPLHF. The CDR3 bases are TGTGCCAGCTCCCCCCAGGAGCCTTATAATTCACCCCTCCACTTT.

The chain has TRBV6-6 and TRBJ2-7, with a possible D match to TRBD2 (5 bases). The germline gives CDR1 MNHNY, CDR2 SVGAGI (reference sequence). V was trimmed by 0 bases and J by 5 bases, leaving 14 bases between them. The CDR3 is 15 amino acids. The CDR3 region is CASSYSRGVSDEQYF. CDR3 in DNA: TGTGCCAGCAGTTACTCGAGAGGTGTTAGCGACGAGCAGTACTTC.

V usage is TRBV2 and J usage is TRBJ2-2, with 11 positions matching TRBD2. The germline V gene encodes CDR1 SNHLY and CDR2 FYNNEI. V trimming: 5 bases; J trimming: 4 bases; junction bases outside the gene matches: 12. The CDR3 is 18 amino acids. CDR3 in amino acids: CASSKNLAGGPGTGELFF. The CDR3, as DNA: TGTGCCAGCAGTAAAAACTTAGCGGGAGGGCCAGGCACCGGGGAGCTGTTTTTT.

The chain is built from TRBV2 and TRBJ2-7, with D possibly being TRBD1 or TRBD2 (5 bases each). Deletions cut 4 bases from V and 2 bases from J, with 15 bases between. In germline, CDR1 is SNHLY, CDR2 FYNNEI. This CDR3 has 15 residues. Written as DNA, the CDR3 is TGTGCCAGCAGTGCTAAGAGGGGACCCGCCTACGAGCAGTACTTC. Translated: CASSAKRGPAYEQYF. Based on the CDR3 plus reference TRBV2 and TRBJ2-7, the full variable domain is EPEVTQTPSHQVTQMGQEVILRCVPISNHLYFYWYRQILGQKVEFLVSFYNNEISEKSEIFDDQFSVERPDGSNFTLKIRSTKLEDSAMYFCASSAKRGPAYEQYFGPGTRLTVT.